This T cell receptor beta chain was retrieved from a study of CD8 T cells in Susac syndrome (dated by TCRdb to about 2019). General notes on the study: Among the Susac syndrome patients who were sequenced, clinically active disease was present in more than five and clinical remission was observed in fewer than ten. The clonality of the CD8+ T cell repertoire was compared across about a dozen healthy donors, some 14 Susac syndrome patients and 15 multiple sclerosis patients. Whether CD8+ T cell activation and differentiation in Susac syndrome was antigen driven was tested using repertoire sequencing. At blood withdrawal, Susac syndrome patients were either therapy-naive, taking corticosteroids (in some cases with IVIg as well), or taking IVIg alone. General findings and caveats noted by the study authors: Clonal expansion was seen in Susac syndrome CD8+ repertoires, peaking in CD8+ TEMRA cells and being greater in clinically active patients than in remitting ones. Sixteen and five Susac-specific public clones were found in the total CD8+ and CD8+ TEMRA repertoires, respectively. The number of individuals in the TCR sequencing and HLA analysis was acknowledged as relatively small.

Regarding this clonotype: What this receptor recognizes is not known. No clone much larger than this one lies a single base away; base qualities are absent.

RNA was extracted using the RNeasy kit, and roughly 0.45 to 1 ug of the RNA was reverse transcribed with random hexamers. TCR beta CDR3 regions were amplified with the immunoSEQ multiplex PCR assay covering 54 Vbeta and 13 Jbeta segments. PCR amplification bias was corrected using a synthetic template baseline for primer optimization and computational correction. The paper's data handling went like this. Reads were annotated to V, D and J genes per IMGT and analyzed with immunoSEQ Analyzer, keeping only productive sequences. To calculate clonality, Shannon entropy was normalized by log2 of the number of productive unique sequences and then subtracted from one. For each patient and control, public and private clones were evaluated within the 100 most prevalent clones. A clone was defined as Susac-specific if it was absent from the healthy and MS cohorts, from some 1,100 published viral clones and from other ImmuneACCESS disease sequences. Starting from the raw public reads, TCRdb applied fastp trimming at Q25, assembled clones with MiXCR and retained in-frame beta chains. Every CDR3 protein is listed once, alongside the most common genes and DNA of its rows. It is TCRdb's table, rather than the study itself, that gives the V and J calls and clone size. The sample table contains about 130,000 distinct CDR3 sequences; only one count was recorded for roughly 94% of them. The biggest ten clones account for roughly 0.17% of the sample.

High-throughput TCR beta sequencing profiled peripheral blood CD8+ and CD4+ T cells from healthy donors, Susac syndrome patients and multiple sclerosis patients. Recently defined diagnostic criteria for definite or probable disease were met by the Susac syndrome patients. CD8+ TEMRA cells were enriched by FACS, while bulk CD8+ and CD4+ T cells were purified by magnetic negative isolation. Blood was drawn into EDTA tubes, processed within 24 hours, and PBMCs were isolated by density gradient centrifugation. PBMCs intended for TCR sequencing were cryopreserved in liquid nitrogen and thawed later in a water bath at 37 degrees C. Purity of sorted or isolated CD4+, CD8+ and CD8+ TEMRA cells was at least 90%. The receptor's source is a human donor with Susac syndrome. Sequenced input: CD8+ T cells from PBMCs.

The sequenced DNA is TGTGCCAGCAGCCAATTGACTAGCGGGAGGAGTGCTGAGTACTTC. Its coded protein is CASSQLTSGRSAEYF. The chain employs TRBV13 and TRBJ2-7, and 13 junction bases match TRBD2. From cysteine to phenylalanine, the CDR3 is 15 amino acids long. The only DNA kept is the CDR3, 45 bases in frame from the first base. V is trimmed back by 5 bases and J by 11 bases, and the junction contains 12 bases that no gene match accounts for. CDR1 and CDR2 are read off the germline V gene (reference sequence) as PRHDT and FYEKMQ.